Shown below are 4 T cell receptor beta chains from a single sample sequenced in a study of T cells in women clearing cervical HPV infection. Sequencing was performed with immunoSEQ multiplex PCR; in TCRdb, only in-frame clones are kept and a portion is missing. The specimen's table records 40,000 to 45,000 clones. The material sequenced was blood buffy coat. Receptors were obtained from a woman between 18 and 70 years old with a cervical HPV16 infection that either progressed to CIN3+ or cleared (not recorded which).

Of note for this clone: The sequence runs out 3 residues before the end of the CDR3; the remainder is reconstructed from the germline J gene. This chain links TRBV5-1 with TRBJ2-4; D not certain. The V end lost 3 bases, the J end lost 7 bases, and 8 bases lay between the germline ends. CDR1 and CDR2 from the germline V gene are SGHRS and YFSETQ. The CDR3 is 12 amino acids. CDR3 DNA (partial): TGCGCCAGCAGCTCTACAGTGAACATT. Encoded protein: CASSSTVNI. The whole CDR3 protein reads CASSSTVNIQYF.

A remark on this clone: The read ends 3 residues before the CDR3 terminus; that terminus is restored from the germline J gene. The same CDR3 is also encoded by other DNA sequences in this sample. The rearrangement uses TRBV5-1 and TRBJ2-1, with a weak D call TRBD1 (6 bases). The V end was cut by 1 base, the J end by 4 bases, with 12 bases between. Per germline, CDR1 SGHRS and CDR2 YFSETQ. The length of the CDR3 is 15 residues. The CDR3 bases that were read are TGCGCCAGCAGCTTGAGGCCAGGGGAGTACAATGAG. Its translation is CASSLRPGEYNE. The whole CDR3 is CASSLRPGEYNEQFF.

The CDR3 region is CASSLFSDTEAFF. The CDR3 bases that were read are TGTGCCAGCAGCTTATTCAGTGACACTGAA. The rearrangement joins TRBV11-3 to TRBJ1-1; D is ambiguous. The sequenced fragment ends 3 residues before the CDR3 boundary, so the rest is inferred from the germline J gene. Between the trimmed V and J ends, which lost 2 bases and 3 bases, there was a span of 7 bases. The CDR3 extends over 13 amino acids. Germline CDR1 is SGHNT and CDR2 is YENEEA. Complete variable domain (other parts from reference TRBV11-3 and TRBJ1-1): EAGVVQSPRYKIIEKKQPVAFWCNPISGHNTLYWYLQNLGQGPELLIRYENEEAVDDSQLPKDRFSAERLKGVDSTLKIQPAELGDSAVYLCASSLFSDTEAFFGQGTRLTVV.

A word on this clone: The read is 3 residues too short to cover the CDR3 end, so that end is filled in from the germline J gene. The V gene is TRBV2, the J gene TRBJ2-3; 7 bases are a match to TRBD2. The CDR3 consists of 13 residues. The germline gives CDR1 SNHLY, CDR2 FYNNEI. This CDR3 reads CASSGTRQETQYF. The part of the CDR3 DNA that was read is TGTGCCAGCAGTGGGACTAGGCAAGAGACG.